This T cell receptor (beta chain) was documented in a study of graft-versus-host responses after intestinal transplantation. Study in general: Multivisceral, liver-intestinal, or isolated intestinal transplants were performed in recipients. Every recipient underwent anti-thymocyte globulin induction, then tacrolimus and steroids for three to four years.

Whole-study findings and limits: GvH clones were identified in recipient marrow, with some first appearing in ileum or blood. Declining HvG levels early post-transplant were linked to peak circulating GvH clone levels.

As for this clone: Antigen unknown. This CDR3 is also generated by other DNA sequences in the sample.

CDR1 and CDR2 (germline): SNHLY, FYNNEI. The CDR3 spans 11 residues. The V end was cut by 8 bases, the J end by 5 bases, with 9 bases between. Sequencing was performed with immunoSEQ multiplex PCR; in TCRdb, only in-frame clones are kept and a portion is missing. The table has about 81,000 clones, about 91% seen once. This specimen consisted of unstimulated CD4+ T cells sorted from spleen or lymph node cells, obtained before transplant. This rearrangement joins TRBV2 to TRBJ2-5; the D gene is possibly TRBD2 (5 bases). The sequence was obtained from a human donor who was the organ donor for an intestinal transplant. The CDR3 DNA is TGTGCCAGCGGCGGCGGGGAGACCCAGTACTTC. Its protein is CASGGGETQYF.